Below, one T cell receptor beta chain is given with its context. Germline values: CDR1 MGHRA, CDR2 YSYEKL. The V and J ends lost 3 bases and 2 bases, in that order; junction bases with no gene match: 2. This CDR3 is built from 15 residues. The sample is drawn from a study of blood T cell repertoires in COVID-19. Study-wide context: Researchers got acute and convalescent COVID-19 samples from the United States, Italy and Spain. T cells, B-cell-depleted T cells, or PBMCs supplied cDNA or gDNA.

Original processing methods: Estimates of nucleated cell counts were drawn from the amplification of reference gene primers. TCRdb's table, derived via immunoSEQ multiplex PCR, lists solely in-frame clones and lacks some. V and J calls and clone size are given by that table; D and trimming were obtained from the DNA. The table shows about 260,000 clones, with less than 85% occurring only once. The clonotype was recovered from a man aged 55 to 70 who had recovered from COVID-19. Sequenced material: peripheral blood. The V and J genes are TRBV4-1 and TRBJ2-1; 9 bases are a match to TRBD1. The DNA for the CDR3 is TGCGCCAGCAGCCAGGGACAGGGTACCTACAATGAGCAGTTCTTC. Amino acid sequence: CASSQGQGTYNEQFF.